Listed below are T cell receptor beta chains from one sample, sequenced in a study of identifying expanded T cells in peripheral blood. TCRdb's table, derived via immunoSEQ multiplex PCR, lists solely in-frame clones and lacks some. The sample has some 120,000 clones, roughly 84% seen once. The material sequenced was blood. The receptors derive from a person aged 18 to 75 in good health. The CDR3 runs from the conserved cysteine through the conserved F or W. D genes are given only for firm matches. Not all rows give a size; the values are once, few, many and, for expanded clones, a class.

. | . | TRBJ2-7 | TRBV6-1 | CASSEGGFSPYEQYF | TGTGCCAGCAGTGAAGGAGGGTTTTCGCCCTACGAGCAGTACTTC
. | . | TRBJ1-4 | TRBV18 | CASSPMGPRATNEKLFF | TGTGCCAGCTCACCAATGGGACCCCGCGCAACTAATGAAAAACTGTTTTTT
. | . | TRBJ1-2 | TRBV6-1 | CASSNYFF | TGTGCCAGCAGTAATTATTTCTTC
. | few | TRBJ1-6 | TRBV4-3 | CASSQHHGGGNSPLHF | TGCGCCAGCAGCCAGCATCACGGTGGGGGAAATTCACCCCTCCACTTT
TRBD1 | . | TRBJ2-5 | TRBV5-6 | CASSPGTVQETQYF | TGTGCCAGCAGCCCGGGGACAGTCCAAGAGACCCAGTACTTC
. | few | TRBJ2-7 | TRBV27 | CASSFGTAQQYF | TGTGCCAGCAGTTTCGGGACTGCCCAGCAGTACTTC
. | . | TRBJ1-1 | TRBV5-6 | CASSFAGTEAFF | TGTGCCAGCAGCTTCGCCGGCACTGAAGCTTTCTTT
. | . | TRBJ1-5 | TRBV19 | CASTEGGFNQPQHF | TGTGCCAGTACCGAAGGAGGGTTCAATCAGCCCCAGCATTTT
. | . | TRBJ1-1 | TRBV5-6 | CASSLGGPNTEAFF | TGTGCCAGCAGCTTGGGGGGCCCGAACACTGAAGCTTTCTTT
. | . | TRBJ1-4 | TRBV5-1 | CASSLAPGSYEKLFF | TGCGCCAGCAGCCTGGCCCCAGGGTCGTATGAAAAACTGTTTTTT
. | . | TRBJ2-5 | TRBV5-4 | CASGTRGETQYF | TGTGCCAGTGGGACAAGGGGGGAGACCCAGTACTTC
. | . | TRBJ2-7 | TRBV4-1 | CASSQDSQYEQYF | TGCGCCAGCAGCCAAGATTCCCAGTACGAGCAGTACTTC
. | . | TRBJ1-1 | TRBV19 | CASSIGGFREAFF | TGTGCCAGTAGTATTGGGGGGTTTCGCGAAGCTTTCTTT
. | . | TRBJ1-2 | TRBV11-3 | CASSKGGQGERGYTF | TGTGCCAGCAGCAAAGGAGGACAAGGGGAGCGAGGCTACACCTTC
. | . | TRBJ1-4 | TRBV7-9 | CASSLELSNEKLFF | TGTGCCAGCAGCCTGGAACTATCTAATGAAAAACTGTTTTTT
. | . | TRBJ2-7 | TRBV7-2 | CASSLAPVIGEQYF | TGTGCCAGCAGCTTAGCGCCGGTGATAGGCGAGCAGTACTTC
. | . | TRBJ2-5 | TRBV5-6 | CASSLLETQYF | TGTGCCAGCAGCTTGCTAGAGACCCAGTACTTC
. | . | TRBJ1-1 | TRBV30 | CAGPGPSPGEAFF | TGTGCCGGCCCGGGGCCGAGTCCGGGTGAAGCTTTCTTT